The next 9 T cell receptor beta chains were all read from a single sample in a study of OX40 agonist ivuxolimab in advanced cancers. TCRdb keeps only in-frame clones here, not all; method: immunoSEQ multiplex PCR. Of 50,000 to 65,000 clones listed, around 90% are singletons. The source material was CD4+ or CD8+ T cells sorted from blood, sampled in a trial of the OX40 agonist ivuxolimab. The receptors shown here come from an adult with an advanced solid tumor such as melanoma, head and neck, liver or kidney cancer.

V usage is TRBV7-2 and J usage is TRBJ2-7; possible D gene TRBD1, 5 bases. The germline gives CDR1 SGHTA, CDR2 FQGNSA. V shed 4 bases and J shed 5 bases, with 12 bases lying between them. This CDR3 comprises 13 residues. The CDR3 protein is CASSWTLTDEQYF. Written as DNA, the CDR3 is TGTGCCAGCAGCTGGACCTTGACAGACGAGCAGTACTTC.

This clone was picked up one time. The chain has TRBV10-1 and TRBJ1-6; the D gene is possibly TRBD1 (6 bases). The V gene's germline CDR1 is WNHNN and CDR2 SYGVQD (reference sequence). V dropped 6 bases and J dropped 5 bases, with 14 bases sitting between them. The CDR3 contains 15 residues. This chain's CDR3 is CASREDSADNSPLHF. DNA for the CDR3: TGCGCCAGCAGAGAGGACAGCGCCGATAATTCACCCCTCCACTTT.

The chain carries TRBV5-1 and TRBJ2-7, with 9 bases matching TRBD1. The CDR3 sequence is 14 residues long. Germline V lookup: CDR1 SGHRS, CDR2 YFSETQ. J gave up 5 bases and V 2 bases, and 5 bases lay outside the gene matches. CDR3 sequence: CASSFGTGINEQYF. The DNA for the CDR3 is TGCGCCAGCAGCTTCGGGACAGGGATCAACGAGCAGTACTTC. Full variable domain (rest looked up from reference TRBV5-1 and TRBJ2-7): KAGVTQTPRYLIKTRGQQVTLSCSPISGHRSVSWYQQTPGQGLQFLFEYFSETQRNKGNFPGRFSGRQFSNSRSEMNVSTLELGDSALYLCASSFGTGINEQYFGPGTRLTVT.

The rearrangement uses TRBV5-4 and TRBJ1-4; D is ambiguous. Germline CDR1 is SGHNT and CDR2 is YYREEE (reference sequence). The ends were cut back, 4 bases at V and 5 bases at J, with 9 bases in the middle. The CDR3 contains 13 residues. The DNA of the CDR3 is TGTGCCAGCAGCGTGCCGGGGAATGAAAAACTGTTTTTT. It yields the protein CASSVPGNEKLFF.

The chain joins TRBV5-4 to TRBJ2-3, with D tentatively TRBD1 (6 bases). V was trimmed by 2 bases and J by 0 bases, leaving 19 bases between them. Looked up from germline, CDR1 is SGHNT and CDR2 is YYREEE (reference sequence). The CDR3 covers 18 residues. The CDR3 nucleotides read TGTGCCAGCAGCTTTTCTGGGGGCCTGATGTTTAGCACAGATACGCAGTATTTT. This codes for CASSFSGGLMFSTDTQYF.

This chain joins TRBV27 and TRBJ1-5, with D maybe TRBD1 (5 bases). V was trimmed by 5 bases and J by 7 bases, leaving 15 bases between them. CDR3 length equals 14 residues. From germline, CDR1 is MNHEY and CDR2 SMNVEV (reference sequence). The CDR3: CASSIFGAHQPQHF. CDR3 nucleotides: TGTGCCAGCAGTATTTTCGGGGCTCACCAGCCCCAGCATTTT.

V gene TRBV30 combines with J gene TRBJ1-3; D ambiguous. V was clipped by 1 base and J by 0 bases, with 7 bases between them. This CDR3 has 14 residues. CDR1 and CDR2 (germline): GTSNPN, SVGIG (reference sequence). The CDR3: CAWSESSSGNTIYF. The CDR3 nucleotides read TGTGCCTGGAGTGAGAGTAGCTCTGGAAACACCATATATTTT.

V and J are TRBV4-3 and TRBJ2-4, with TRBD2 matching 14 bases. This CDR3 is built from 21 residues. V gave up 0 bases and J gave up 3 bases; unmatched junction bases: 13. CDR1 is LGHNA, CDR2 YSLEER, per germline. CDR3 residues: CASSQEPLTSGRASRKNIQYF. DNA for the CDR3: TGCGCCAGCAGCCAAGAACCTCTGACTAGCGGGAGGGCCTCTCGCAAAAACATTCAGTACTTC.

V usage is TRBV20-1 and J usage is TRBJ2-5; D gene uncertain. The CDR3 length is 11 residues. Germline V gene sequence: CDR1 DFQATT, CDR2 SNEGSKA (reference sequence). The germline V and J ends were trimmed by 7 bases and 5 bases, with 11 bases remaining between them. DNA of the CDR3: TGCAGTGTTTCGACTTCGGAGACCCAGTACTTC. It specifies CSVSTSETQYF.